A selection of T cell receptor beta chains follows, all from one sample in a study of response to subunit inactivated influenza vaccine. TCRdb ran MiXCR on the RT-PCR reads and lists one entry per CDR3 protein. Among hundreds of thousands of distinct CDR3 sequences, around a sixth were seen once, and the ten largest hold 11%. Sample: PBMCs from blood, taken 11 to 12 days after vaccination. The receptor source for this set is a man in his forties or fifties who received an inactivated influenza vaccine. The conserved cysteine and the conserved F or W are not part of the CDR3 here.

V gene: TRBV4-1; CDR3 protein: ASSQVLRGPPNSPLH
V gene: TRBV5-6; CDR3 protein: ASSLRAGGNNSPLH
V gene: TRBV12-3/TRBV12-4; CDR3 protein: ASSTGQGGGYT
V gene: TRBV10-3; CDR3 protein: AIRSSYNEQF
V gene: TRBV5-1; CDR3 protein: ASSQTGQLNTEAF
V gene: TRBV28; CDR3 protein: ASSFRAAPDTQY
V gene: TRBV6-1; CDR3 protein: ASRAGYGVYEQY
V gene: TRBV15; CDR3 protein: ATSRGRFAGPLV
V gene: TRBV30; CDR3 protein: AWSTGGGYNEQF
V gene: TRBV5-1; CDR3 protein: ASSGLGGRGSYEQY
V gene: TRBV20-1; CDR3 protein: SAGGTSTDTQY
V gene: TRBV3-1; CDR3 protein: ASSQVGGSEETQY
V gene: TRBV5-1; CDR3 protein: ASSLRRTDYEQY
V gene: TRBV6-1; CDR3 protein: ASSRGLAGGYNEQF
V gene: TRBV6-2/TRBV6-3; CDR3 protein: ASMMMGEQY
V gene: TRBV15; CDR3 protein: ATSRDGLNGNEKLF
V gene: TRBV28; CDR3 protein: ATIWGGQQF
V gene: TRBV3-1; CDR3 protein: ASSQAARTHGELF
V gene: TRBV4-2; CDR3 protein: ASSQGLAGGPNEQF
V gene: TRBV18; CDR3 protein: ASSRYTESYEQY
V gene: TRBV28; CDR3 protein: ASSFPSGQVDYEQY
V gene: TRBV29-1; CDR3 protein: SAKFGGRPDTQY
V gene: TRBV12-3/TRBV12-4; CDR3 protein: ASSPHGGTSTGELF
V gene: TRBV4-3; CDR3 protein: ASSQVNLAGRAGGELF
V gene: TRBV10-3; CDR3 protein: AISGAGGNEKLF
V gene: TRBV5-1; CDR3 protein: ASSLDARNTEAF
V gene: TRBV5-1; CDR3 protein: ASSLVSAYSYEQY
V gene: TRBV5-1; CDR3 protein: ASSDRGPSTDTQY
V gene: TRBV7-2; CDR3 protein: ASSLKAAYEQY
V gene: TRBV29-1; CDR3 protein: SVRDRGSYNEQF
V gene: TRBV12-3/TRBV12-4; CDR3 protein: ASIYLAGTGELF
V gene: TRBV9; CDR3 protein: ASSAAPGLNIGTDTQY
V gene: TRBV20-1; CDR3 protein: SAEQGLHGDEQF
V gene: TRBV7-9; CDR3 protein: ASSLPRAGRNEQF
V gene: TRBV14; CDR3 protein: ASSLRGWATEAF
V gene: TRBV20-1; CDR3 protein: STGQGLIWEQY
V gene: TRBV30; CDR3 protein: AWIPGQGQETQY
V gene: TRBV20-1; CDR3 protein: SARDPVDTQY
V gene: TRBV12-3/TRBV12-4; CDR3 protein: ASSFSPDTQY
V gene: TRBV3-1; CDR3 protein: ASSQGTTSGSHEQY
V gene: TRBV10-3; CDR3 protein: ASTKRGGDADTQY
V gene: TRBV4-3; CDR3 protein: ASSQGREGLAKNIQY
V gene: TRBV9; CDR3 protein: ASSVEITPTNNSPLH
V gene: TRBV11-2; CDR3 protein: ASSLSEASGSYEQY
V gene: TRBV11-1; CDR3 protein: ASSPGALAGQVGTDTQY
V gene: TRBV20-1; CDR3 protein: SARAGAGPNEQF
V gene: TRBV6-5; CDR3 protein: ASSYLSSGSNEQF
V gene: TRBV7-2; CDR3 protein: ASSTNYPGDRYEQY
V gene: TRBV4-2; CDR3 protein: ASSHGAVSNTGELF
V gene: TRBV20-1; CDR3 protein: SARPLGRGAYNEQF
V gene: TRBV12-5; CDR3 protein: ASGRNPRTSGSLGETQY